The next 28 T cell receptor beta chains were all read from a single sample in a study of T cell changes during pregnancy in multiple sclerosis. The data were produced by immunoSEQ multiplex PCR, yet TCRdb's version contains in-frame clones alone and is incomplete. The sample lists around 62,000 clones, roughly nine tenths seen once, with about 2.5% in the top ten. The specimen was peripheral blood, collected in the first trimester of pregnancy. Every receptor here comes from a female donor with multiple sclerosis, enrolled in a pregnancy study.

V is TRBV18 and J is TRBJ1-2; weak D call: TRBD1 (6 bases). V shed 4 bases and J shed 3 bases, with 9 bases lying between them. The length of the CDR3 is 13 residues. Germline CDR1 and CDR2: KGHSH and LQKENI. The CDR3 protein is CASSRGGDYGYTF. The CDR3 DNA sequence: TGTGCCAGCTCACGGGGGGGCGACTATGGCTACACCTTC. The full variable domain, in which reference TRBV18 and TRBJ1-2 provide the parts outside the CDR3, is NAGVMQNPRHLVRRRGQEARLRCSPMKGHSHVYWYRQLPEEGLKFMVYLQKENIIDESGMPKERFSAEFPKEGPSILRIQQVVRGDSAAYFCASSRGGDYGYTFGSGTRLTVV.

The chain has TRBV10-2 and TRBJ1-1; D is uncertain. This CDR3 is 13 amino acids long. Per the germline V gene, CDR1 is WSHSY and CDR2 is SAAADI. V shed 6 bases and J shed 0 bases, with 8 bases lying between them. DNA of the CDR3: TGCGCCAGCAGGAAAGCCATGAACACTGAAGCTTTCTTT. Protein product: CASRKAMNTEAFF.

The rearrangement links TRBV10-1 to TRBJ2-3; D is possibly TRBD1 (6 bases). The V gene's germline CDR1 is WNHNN and CDR2 SYGVQD (reference sequence). V lost 6 bases to trimming and J lost 0 bases, with 13 bases between them. CDR3 length equals 15 residues. CDR3 DNA: TGCGCCAGCAGCTACGCCACAGGGAGCACAGATACGCAGTATTTT. It specifies CASSYATGSTDTQYF.

The gene calls are TRBV18 and TRBJ2-5; weak D call: TRBD2 (6 bases). Trimming removed 3 bases at V and 7 bases at J, with 18 bases between. This CDR3 is 15 amino acids long. Germline V gene sequence: CDR1 KGHSH, CDR2 LQKENI. The CDR3 nucleotides read TGTGCCAGCTCACCGATTACTAGCTTCTCGGGGACCCAGTACTTC. Its protein is CASSPITSFSGTQYF.

J is TRBJ2-1 and V is TRBV7-2; TRBD2 might be the D (6 bases). This CDR3 contains 12 residues. V lost 5 bases and J 16 bases, leaving 18 bases between the germline ends. Germline values: CDR1 SGHTA, CDR2 FQGNSA. The chain's CDR3 is CASSPGRRGIFF. The CDR3 DNA follows: TGTGCCAGCAGCCCCGGTCGCCGGGGGATCTTCTTC.

The V gene is TRBV27, the J gene TRBJ1-1; TRBD1 might be the D (5 bases). The length of the CDR3 is 15 residues. Germline V gene sequence: CDR1 MNHEY, CDR2 SMNVEV (reference sequence). Trimming pared 3 bases from V and 7 bases from J, leaving 18 bases between. For the CDR3, the DNA is TGTGCCAGCAGTTTGGGGTTTGGCAGGGCGGTTGAAGCTTTCTTT. As protein: CASSLGFGRAVEAFF.

The V gene is TRBV30, the J gene TRBJ2-7, with TRBD2 matching over 12 bases. V shed 1 base, J shed 6 bases, and the junction held 10 bases outside the gene matches. Germline V gene lookup returns CDR1 GTSNPN and CDR2 SVGIG (reference sequence). This CDR3 has 16 amino acids. CDR3 in DNA: TGTGCCTGGAGTGCCCTAGGACTAGCGGGAAAAGGCGAGCAGTACTTC. Amino acid sequence: CAWSALGLAGKGEQYF.

The gene calls are TRBV4-3 and TRBJ2-5; D gene unclear. CDR1 is LGHNA and CDR2 is YSLEER in the germline V gene. The CDR3 covers 13 residues. The ends were cut back, 4 bases at V and 1 base at J, with 7 bases in the middle. The CDR3 region has the DNA TGCGCCAGCAGCCTCAACTCCCAAGAGACCCAGTACTTC. As protein: CASSLNSQETQYF.

J is TRBJ1-4 and V is TRBV6-5; unclear D gene. Germline V CDR1 and CDR2: MNHEY, SVGAGI. CDR3 length: 15 residues. Trimming removed 5 bases at V and 4 bases at J, with 14 bases between. DNA for the CDR3: TGTGCCAGCAGTCTCGGTCTACAGTTTAATGAAAAACTGTTTTTT. As protein: CASSLGLQFNEKLFF.

The chain joins TRBV10-3 to TRBJ1-2; 8 bases are shared with TRBD1. Germline V gene sequence: CDR1 ENHRY, CDR2 SYGVKD. Unmatched junction bases numbered 4, after V lost 10 bases and J lost 3 bases. The length of the CDR3 is 12 residues. CDR3 sequence: CATGTGDYGYTF. The DNA of the CDR3 is TGTGCCACCGGGACAGGAGACTATGGCTACACCTTC.

The rearrangement joins TRBV5-1 to TRBJ1-1; D possibly corresponds to TRBD1 (6 bases). V lost 4 bases to trimming and J lost 0 bases, with 16 bases between them. CDR3 length: 16 amino acids. The germline gives CDR1 SGHRS, CDR2 YFSETQ. The CDR3 spells CASSATPGTMNTEAFF. For the CDR3, the DNA is TGCGCCAGCAGCGCCACCCCCGGGACAATGAACACTGAAGCTTTCTTT.

The V gene is TRBV18, the J gene TRBJ2-2; D possibly corresponds to TRBD2 (6 bases). This CDR3 is built from 18 residues. Between the trimmed V and J ends, which lost 2 bases and 5 bases, there was a span of 21 bases. Germline V gene lookup returns CDR1 KGHSH and CDR2 LQKENI. DNA for the CDR3: TGTGCCAGCTCACCATACGTTTCGGGACTCTCTACAACCGGGGAGCTGTTTTTT. Its translation is CASSPYVSGLSTTGELFF.

The chain links TRBV7-8 to TRBJ1-5; TRBD1 matches 7 bases. The CDR3 spans 14 residues. V shed 10 bases and J 3 bases; nucleotides not matched to a gene: 9. The germline gives CDR1 SGHVS, CDR2 FQNEAQ. CDR3: CAKHQGQINQPQHF. The CDR3 DNA sequence: TGTGCCAAGCACCAGGGACAGATCAATCAGCCCCAGCATTTT.

The table lists this clone with a few counts. The V gene is TRBV28, the J gene TRBJ1-2, with D possibly TRBD1 on 6 matching bases. V lost 2 bases and J lost 4, with 14 bases in between. The CDR3 runs 15 residues. Germline V gene data show CDR1 as MDHEN and CDR2 as SYDVKM. As DNA, the CDR3 is TGTGCCAGCAGTTTAGAGTCCGCAGGGGCCTATGGCTACACCTTC. Its protein product is CASSLESAGAYGYTF.

The V and J genes are TRBV5-6 and TRBJ2-5; 11 bases map to TRBD2. The trim removed 7 bases at V and 4 bases at J, leaving 12 bases unmatched. The CDR3 is made up of 16 amino acids. CDR1 SGHDT and CDR2 YYEEEE come from the germline V gene. Here the CDR3 DNA reads TGTGCCAGCGACAAGATTAGCGGGGGGGCTCGAGAGACCCAGTACTTC. Protein product: CASDKISGGARETQYF.

This rearrangement joins TRBV27 to TRBJ2-7; a weak D match, TRBD1 (6 bases). CDR1 and CDR2 from the germline V gene are MNHEY and SMNVEV (reference sequence). The length of the CDR3 is 14 residues. Trimming removed 1 base at V and 4 bases at J, with 11 bases between. Here the CDR3 DNA reads TGTGCCAGCAGTTTATTAGGGGGTCCTTACGAGCAGTACTTC. It translates to CASSLLGGPYEQYF.

V is TRBV7-9 and J is TRBJ1-1, with a weak D call TRBD1 (6 bases). Germline loops: CDR1 SEHNR, CDR2 FQNEAQ (reference sequence). The V end lost 1 base, the J end lost 4 bases, and 16 bases lay between the germline ends. This CDR3 is 16 amino acids long. CDR3 in amino acids: CASSLGAGAGGTEAFF. CDR3 sequence (DNA): TGTGCCAGCAGCTTAGGGGCGGGGGCTGGGGGCACTGAAGCTTTCTTT.

The chain joins TRBV2 to TRBJ2-2; the match to TRBD2 covers 8 bases. V shed 2 bases and J 3 bases; nucleotides not matched to a gene: 5. The germline V gene has CDR1 SNHLY and CDR2 FYNNEI. This CDR3 spans 16 amino acids. The CDR3 DNA reads TGTGCCAGCAGTGAACTTGGGACTAGAGACACCGGGGAGCTGTTTTTT. Translated: CASSELGTRDTGELFF.

The chain recombines TRBV9 with TRBJ1-3, with 8 bases matching TRBD1. The germline V gene encodes CDR1 SGDLS and CDR2 YYNGEE. The CDR3 is made up of 16 amino acids. Trimming cost V 0 bases and J 2 bases; bases outside gene matches: 4. CDR3 DNA: TGTGCCAGCAGCGTAGGAGTGACAGGGGCTGGAAACACCATATATTTT. This sequence encodes CASSVGVTGAGNTIYF.

This clone was counted once. The rearrangement links TRBV20-1 to TRBJ1-2; D ambiguous. Germline V CDR1 and CDR2: DFQATT, SNEGSKA (reference sequence). The CDR3 contains 11 residues. V shed 3 bases and J shed 6 bases, with 8 bases lying between them. CDR3 sequence reads: CSASPMDGYTF. The CDR3 coding sequence is TGCAGTGCTAGCCCTATGGATGGCTACACCTTC.

This chain connects TRBV11-2 to TRBJ1-2; possibly TRBD1 for D (5 bases). The V end was cut by 7 bases, the J end by 4 bases, with 13 bases between. Germline-derived CDR1 and CDR2 are SGHAT and FQNNGV. The CDR3 has 13 residues. CDR3 nucleotides: TGTGCCAGCACTCGGGGGGTCTCCTATGGCTACACCTTC. Translation gives CASTRGVSYGYTF.

The V and J genes are TRBV5-1 and TRBJ2-1, with 9 positions matching TRBD2. The CDR3 runs 16 residues. CDR1 and CDR2 from the germline V gene are SGHRS and YFSETQ. Trimming removed 0 bases from V and 7 bases from J; junction bases left unmatched: 8. CDR3 in DNA: TGCGCCAGCAGCTTGGAGATAGCGGGAGCTCGGAATGAGCAGTTCTTC. It translates to CASSLEIAGARNEQFF.

The chain employs TRBV5-1 and TRBJ2-7, with 13 nucleotides matching TRBD2. The CDR3 consists of 18 residues. The trim removed 4 bases at V and 0 bases at J, leaving 10 bases unmatched. CDR1 and CDR2 (germline): SGHRS, YFSETQ. CDR3 residues: CASSPWTSGRQSSYEQYF. CDR3 DNA: TGCGCCAGCAGCCCGTGGACTAGCGGGAGACAAAGCTCCTACGAGCAGTACTTC. Complete variable domain (other parts from reference TRBV5-1 and TRBJ2-7): KAGVTQTPRYLIKTRGQQVTLSCSPISGHRSVSWYQQTPGQGLQFLFEYFSETQRNKGNFPGRFSGRQFSNSRSEMNVSTLELGDSALYLCASSPWTSGRQSSYEQYFGPGTRLTVT.

J is TRBJ2-3 and V is TRBV19, with D unclear. Per germline, CDR1 LNHDA and CDR2 SQIVND (reference sequence). Between the trimmed V and J ends, which lost 3 bases and 3 bases, there was a span of 7 bases. This CDR3 region has 13 residues. Here the CDR3 reads CASSISGTDTQYF. In DNA, the CDR3 is TGTGCCAGTAGTATTTCCGGGACAGATACGCAGTATTTT. The entire variable domain, with the rest obtained from reference TRBV19 and TRBJ2-3, is as follows: DGGITQSPKYLFRKEGQNVTLSCEQNLNHDAMYWYRQDPGQGLRLIYYSQIVNDFQKGDIAEGYSVSREKKESFPLTVTSAQKNPTAFYLCASSISGTDTQYFGPGTRLTVL.

This chain connects TRBV30 to TRBJ1-3; a weak D match, TRBD1 (5 bases). There are 16 residues in the CDR3. Germline values: CDR1 GTSNPN, CDR2 SVGIG (reference sequence). Trimming took 0 bases from V and 1 from J, leaving 13 bases between them. The CDR3 nucleotides are TGTGCCTGGAGTGTACTCTGGGGCCTATCTGGAAACACCATATATTTT. As protein: CAWSVLWGLSGNTIYF.

This clone was counted only a few times. V usage is TRBV29-1 and J usage is TRBJ2-2, with D tentatively TRBD1 (6 bases). Per germline, CDR1 SQVTM and CDR2 ANQGSEA. The CDR3 sequence is 14 residues long. V lost 6 bases and J 7 bases, leaving 18 bases between the germline ends. This chain's CDR3 is CSVYREQTNGELFF. CDR3 nucleotides: TGCAGCGTGTACAGGGAGCAGACCAACGGGGAGCTGTTTTTT.

The chain employs TRBV7-3 and TRBJ1-5; D is unclear. This CDR3 spans 14 amino acids. Trimming removed 6 bases at V and 2 bases at J, with 11 bases between. Germline V gives CDR1 SGHTA, CDR2 FQGTGA. Written as DNA, the CDR3 is TGTGCCAGCAGTTCTGGGCAGGGCAATCAGCCCCAGCATTTT. Translating it yields CASSSGQGNQPQHF.

The CDR3 DNA reads TGTGCCAGCAGCTTAGATTCCTACGGGTTGGTGTTTTTT. Its translation is CASSLDSYGLVFF. The V and J genes are TRBV7-8 and TRBJ2-2; the D is unclear. V was trimmed by 1 base and J by 15 bases, leaving 15 bases between them. CDR1 is SGHVS, CDR2 FQNEAQ, per germline. This CDR3 has 13 residues.